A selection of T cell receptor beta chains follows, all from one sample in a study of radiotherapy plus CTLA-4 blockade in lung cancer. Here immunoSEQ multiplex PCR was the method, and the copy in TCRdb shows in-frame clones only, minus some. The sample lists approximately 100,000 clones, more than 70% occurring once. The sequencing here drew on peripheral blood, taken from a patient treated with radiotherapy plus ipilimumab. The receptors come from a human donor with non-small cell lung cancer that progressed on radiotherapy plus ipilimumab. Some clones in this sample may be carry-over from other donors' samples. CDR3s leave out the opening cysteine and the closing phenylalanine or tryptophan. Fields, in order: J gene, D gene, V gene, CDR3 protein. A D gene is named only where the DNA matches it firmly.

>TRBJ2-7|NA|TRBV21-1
ASSSGNDREKLTYEQY
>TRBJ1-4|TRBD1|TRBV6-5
ASSSGTGYEKLF
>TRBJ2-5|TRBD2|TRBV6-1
ASSDMGLAGGETQY
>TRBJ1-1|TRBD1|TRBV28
ASIGAGTGGEAF
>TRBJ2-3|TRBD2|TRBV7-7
ASSLAGRGDTQY
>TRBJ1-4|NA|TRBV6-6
ASDSQTGGGEKLF
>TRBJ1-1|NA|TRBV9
ASSVGAENTEAF
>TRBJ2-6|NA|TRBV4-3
ASSQRTGASGANVLT
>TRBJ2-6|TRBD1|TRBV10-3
AISAQGASGANVLT
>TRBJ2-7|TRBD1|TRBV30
AWSVNRGDEQY
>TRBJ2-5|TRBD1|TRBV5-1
ASSFDTQGSWETQY
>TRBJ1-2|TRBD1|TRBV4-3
ASSQDSRGQGSYDYT
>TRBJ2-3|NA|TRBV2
ASSELGTADTQY
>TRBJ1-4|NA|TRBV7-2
ASSLRRAFQPKDEKLF
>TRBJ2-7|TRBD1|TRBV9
ASSGRDRAYEQY
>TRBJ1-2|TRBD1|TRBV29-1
SVWDSNYGYT